These 22 T cell receptor beta chains were all obtained from the same sample, sequenced in a study of OX40 agonist ivuxolimab in advanced cancers. The data were produced by immunoSEQ multiplex PCR, yet TCRdb's version contains in-frame clones alone and is incomplete. The data hold 25,000 to 35,000 clones, with over 60% observed a single time. The specimen comprised CD4+ or CD8+ T cells sorted from blood, sampled in a trial of the OX40 agonist ivuxolimab. These receptors were collected from an adult with an advanced solid tumor such as melanoma, head and neck, liver or kidney cancer.

V and J are TRBV7-3 and TRBJ2-7, with TRBD1 matching 8 bases. This CDR3 has 14 amino acids. Germline-derived CDR1 and CDR2 are SGHTA and FQGTGA. The V gene end was trimmed by 3 bases and the J gene end by 7 bases; junction bases not matched to a gene: 8. Here the CDR3 DNA reads TGTGCCAGCAGCTTTTTGGGCGGACAGGGAGAGCAGTACTTC. It specifies CASSFLGGQGEQYF.

This chain connects TRBV11-2 to TRBJ2-3; 8 positions match TRBD1. In germline, CDR1 is SGHAT, CDR2 FQNNGV. CDR3 length: 15 residues. Germline trimming cut 4 bases from V and 3 bases from J; bases unmatched to any gene: 6. Here the CDR3 DNA reads TGTGCCAGCAGCTCGCAGGGGGCTGGTACAGATACGCAGTATTTT. Protein: CASSSQGAGTDTQYF.

The V gene is TRBV6-4, the J gene TRBJ1-5; 11 nucleotides line up with TRBD1. Germline V CDR1 and CDR2: MRHNA, SNTAGT. Trimming at V came to 3 bases and at J to 10 bases, leaving 14 bases not matched to a gene. This CDR3 spans 17 amino acids. The CDR3 DNA reads as TGTGCCAGCAGTGAAGCTCTAGGACAGGGGGCTCTGCGTCCCCAGCATTTT. It specifies CASSEALGQGALRPQHF.

The chain couples TRBV18 to TRBJ2-7, with 8 bases identical to TRBD1. Germline V CDR1 and CDR2: KGHSH, LQKENI. The V segment lost 2 bases and the J segment 3 bases; nucleotides outside the gene matches: 0. The CDR3 runs to 13 residues. Written as DNA, the CDR3 is TGTGCCAGCTCACCAACAGGGGGCTACGAGCAGTACTTC. Amino acids: CASSPTGGYEQYF.

This chain's CDR3 is CASSALAGDRETQYF. The CDR3 nucleotides are TGTGCCAGCAGTGCCCTAGCGGGGGACCGAGAGACCCAGTACTTC. The rearrangement joins TRBV2 to TRBJ2-5; 10 bases are shared with TRBD2. The CDR3 loop spans 15 amino acids. The trim removed 4 bases at V and 4 bases at J, leaving 6 bases unmatched. Germline values: CDR1 SNHLY, CDR2 FYNNEI.

The genes are TRBV5-5 and TRBJ2-2; the D call may be TRBD1 or TRBD2 (5 bases each). Trimming left V 1 base short and J 4 bases short, with 8 bases between. Germline assignment: CDR1 SGHKS and CDR2 YYEKEE (reference sequence). This CDR3 contains 14 residues. CDR3 DNA sequence: TGTGCCAGCAGCTTGTACGGGGCCACCGGGGAGCTGTTTTTT. It is translated as CASSLYGATGELFF.

This chain uses TRBV2 with TRBJ1-4; D perhaps matches TRBD1 (6 bases). Trimming took 5 bases from V and 9 from J, leaving 16 bases between them. CDR1 and CDR2 from the germline V gene are SNHLY and FYNNEI. The CDR3 consists of 14 residues. The DNA of the CDR3 is TGTGCCAGCAGTAGGACAGATAACTCTAAAAAACTGTTTTTT. Amino acids: CASSRTDNSKKLFF.

The count of this clone is one. V gene TRBV15 combines with J gene TRBJ2-1, with D perhaps TRBD2 (5 bases). This CDR3 comprises 14 residues. In germline, CDR1 is LNHNV, CDR2 YYDKDF (reference sequence). V was clipped by 6 bases and J by 5 bases, with 14 bases between them. DNA for the CDR3: TGTGCCACCAGGGCCCCTAGCAGAAACAATGAGCAGTTCTTC. It yields the protein CATRAPSRNNEQFF.

The rearrangement joins TRBV5-8 to TRBJ1-2, with TRBD1 matching over 9 bases. The CDR3 has 15 amino acids. Germline trimming cut 0 bases from V and 5 bases from J; bases unmatched to any gene: 5. From germline, CDR1 is SGHTS and CDR2 YDEGEE. The DNA for the CDR3 is TGTGCCAGCAGCTTGGAACCGGGACAGGGATATGGCTACACCTTC. This encodes CASSLEPGQGYGYTF. The full variable domain, rest sourced from reference TRBV5-8 and TRBJ1-2, is EAGVTQSPTHLIKTRGQQATLRCSPISGHTSVYWYQQALGLGLQFLLWYDEGEERNRGNFPPRFSGRQFPNYSSELNVNALELEDSALYLCASSLEPGQGYGYTFGSGTRLTVV.

About this clone: Other DNA sequences in this specimen translate into the identical CDR3. The chain recombines TRBV7-9 with TRBJ1-1, with D perhaps matching TRBD1 (6 bases). The germline V gene encodes CDR1 SEHNR and CDR2 FQNEAQ (reference sequence). This CDR3 is 14 amino acids long. Between the trimmed V and J ends, which lost 1 base and 3 bases, there was a span of 9 bases. CDR3 in DNA: TGTGCCAGCAGCTTAGAAGGGGGTCACACTGAAGCTTTCTTT. It yields the protein CASSLEGGHTEAFF.

The V call is TRBV27, the J call TRBJ1-3; 10 bases match TRBD1. The trim removed 5 bases at V and 4 bases at J, leaving 5 bases unmatched. The CDR3 totals 15 residues. CDR1 and CDR2 from the germline V gene are MNHEY and SMNVEV (reference sequence). This CDR3 is CASSRGQGFGNTIYF. The CDR3 DNA follows: TGTGCCAGCAGTAGGGGACAGGGGTTCGGAAACACCATATATTTT.

The chain uses TRBV28 and TRBJ2-7; D might be TRBD1 or TRBD2, each matching 5 bases. Per the germline V gene, CDR1 is MDHEN and CDR2 is SYDVKM. V lost 4 bases and J 2 bases, leaving 12 bases between the germline ends. This CDR3 comprises 14 residues. CDR3 in amino acids: CASSYGTVPYEQYF. The CDR3 bases are TGTGCCAGCAGTTACGGGACGGTTCCCTACGAGCAGTACTTC.

A note on this clone: A read error may produce the germline difference seen at one junction end. V gene TRBV2 combines with J gene TRBJ2-1; unclear D gene. CDR3 length: 11 amino acids. The germline gives CDR1 SNHLY, CDR2 FYNNEI. The CDR3 loop is CASSESPDPLF. The CDR3 nucleotides read TGTGCCAGCAGTGAATCCCCTGACCCACTCTTC. The complete variable domain, with remaining parts taken from reference TRBV2 and TRBJ2-1, reads EPEVTQTPSHQVTQMGQEVILRCVPISNHLYFYWYRQILGQKVEFLVSFYNNEISEKSEIFDDQFSVERPDGSNFTLKIRSTKLEDSAMYFCASSESPDPLFGPGTRLTVL.

The rearrangement uses TRBV5-1 and TRBJ2-5; TRBD1 might be the D (6 bases). Trimming removed 0 bases at V and 6 bases at J, with 9 bases between. CDR3 length equals 13 residues. Germline V CDR1 and CDR2: SGHRS, YFSETQ. CDR3 sequence: CASSLEGQKTQYF. In DNA, the CDR3 is TGCGCCAGCAGCTTGGAAGGACAGAAGACCCAGTACTTC.

The chain combines TRBV27 with TRBJ1-2; D possibly corresponds to TRBD1 (5 bases). Germline values: CDR1 MNHEY, CDR2 SMNVEV (reference sequence). The CDR3 is made up of 16 amino acids. The V gene lost 3 bases and the J gene lost 6 bases, with 20 bases spanning the gap. The CDR3 loop reads CASSFRGRPPRDGYTF. The CDR3 region has the DNA TGTGCCAGCAGTTTTAGGGGTCGCCCACCTCGCGATGGCTACACCTTC.

This sequence joins TRBV2 and TRBJ1-4; TRBD1 might be the D (5 bases). Germline assignment: CDR1 SNHLY and CDR2 FYNNEI. The CDR3 is 15 amino acids. V shed 0 bases and J shed 2 bases, with 7 bases lying between them. The CDR3 coding sequence is TGTGCCAGCAGTGAAGCGGGGCTTACTAATGAAAAACTGTTTTTT. It is translated as CASSEAGLTNEKLFF.

The chain uses TRBV11-2 and TRBJ2-1, with D possibly matching TRBD2 (6 bases). Trimming removed 6 bases from V and 0 bases from J, with 12 bases in between. The CDR3 is made up of 15 amino acids. Germline loops: CDR1 SGHAT, CDR2 FQNNGV. CDR3 region: CASSPPGGSYNEQFF. The CDR3 DNA reads TGTGCCAGCAGTCCCCCCGGGGGCTCCTACAATGAGCAGTTCTTC. Drawing the rest from reference TRBV11-2 and TRBJ2-1, the complete variable domain is EAGVAQSPRYKIIEKRQSVAFWCNPISGHATLYWYQQILGQGPKLLIQFQNNGVVDDSQLPKDRFSAERLKGVDSTLKIQPAKLEDSAVYLCASSPPGGSYNEQFFGPGTRLTVL.

This clone has only a few counts. The chain carries TRBV5-1 and TRBJ2-1; no reliable D call. Trimming shortened V by 1 base and J by 3 bases, and 11 bases separated the two germline ends. The CDR3 has 15 amino acids. The germline V gene has CDR1 SGHRS and CDR2 YFSETQ. CDR3 nucleotides: TGCGCCAGCAGCTTGACGGGTTCGGGCTACAATGAGCAGTTCTTC. Residues: CASSLTGSGYNEQFF.

V is TRBV19 and J is TRBJ2-1; 8 nucleotides align to TRBD1. The CDR3 has 17 amino acids. The V gene end was trimmed by 7 bases and the J gene end by 7 bases; junction bases not matched to a gene: 18. CDR1 LNHDA and CDR2 SQIVND come from the germline V gene (reference sequence). For the CDR3, the DNA is TGTGCCAGTAACCCGGACAGGGCTAAGGGGCTCTCTAATGAGCAGTTCTTC. Translating gives CASNPDRAKGLSNEQFF.

The chain employs TRBV9 and TRBJ1-5; D gene uncertain. The germline gives CDR1 SGDLS, CDR2 YYNGEE. The CDR3 consists of 15 residues. Trimming removed 0 bases at V and 0 bases at J, with 7 bases between. The CDR3 spells CASSVGGASNQPQHF. CDR3 DNA sequence: TGTGCCAGCAGCGTAGGGGGAGCTAGCAATCAGCCCCAGCATTTT.

The gene calls are TRBV5-3 and TRBJ2-3, with 14 bases identical to TRBD2. TRBV5-3 falls under the ORF class, with uncertain function. After removal of 2 bases from V and 4 bases from J, the junction contained 9 bases not matched to a gene. The CDR3 spans 18 residues. The CDR3 coding sequence is TGTGCCAGAAGCTTCAGGACTAGCGGGGGGCCTTTACCAGATACGCAGTATTTT. Its translation: CARSFRTSGGPLPDTQYF.

V usage is TRBV5-1 and J usage is TRBJ2-3, with D maybe TRBD2 (6 bases). There are 15 residues in the CDR3. Germline V CDR1 and CDR2: SGHRS, YFSETQ. V gave up 0 bases and J gave up 1 base, with 9 bases separating them. CDR3 DNA sequence: TGCGCCAGCAGCTTGGGACTAGGAGGCACAGATACGCAGTATTTT. Translation: CASSLGLGGTDTQYF.